This TCR beta chain was documented in a study of CD8 T cells in Susac syndrome. Random hexamers were used to reverse transcribe the RNA input (about 0.5 to 1 ug). MiXCR was run by TCRdb on the immunoSEQ multiplex PCR reads, yielding one entry per CDR3 protein. The sample lists about 80,000 distinct CDR3 sequences; approximately 96% were seen once. CDR3 size: 18 residues. The germline gives CDR1 MGHDK, CDR2 SYGVNS. The junction had 7 bases not matched to a gene; V was cut back by 4 bases and J by 1 base. The chain employs TRBV25-1 and TRBJ2-5; 15 bases match TRBD2. The sequence was collected from a human donor with Susac syndrome. Sequenced material: CD8+ T cells from PBMCs. The CDR3 nucleotides read TGTGCCAGCAGTGGACGGACTAGCGGGGGGGGACTCCAAGAGACCCAGTACTTC. It yields the protein CASSGRTSGGGLQETQYF.